These 12 T cell receptor beta chains share one sample of origin, sequenced in a study of blood T cells in healthy people across ages. Then a second PCR, running about 6 to 11 cycles, was carried out with a sample-barcoded 5' primer and a J-beta primer mix. TCRdb redid the calling of the 5' RACE reads with MiXCR, one entry per CDR3 protein. The sample carries about 570,000 distinct CDR3 sequences, 25% to 30% recorded once. The sample consisted of blood. The receptors shown here come from a woman in her 70s in good health.

CDR3 loop: CSARRSIDGYTF. CDR3 nucleotides: TGCAGTGCTAGAAGGTCTATAGATGGCTACACCTTC. V usage is TRBV20-1 and J usage is TRBJ1-2; D is uncertain. The CDR3 sequence is 12 residues long. CDR1 is DFQATT, CDR2 SNEGSKA, per germline (reference sequence). Trimming pared 2 bases from V and 6 bases from J, leaving 10 bases between.

The sample holds a few counts of this clonotype. The genes are TRBV19 and TRBJ1-1, with D possibly matching TRBD1 (6 bases). The CDR3 has 14 residues. CDR1 is LNHDA and CDR2 is SQIVND in the germline V gene (reference sequence). Trimming removed 5 bases at V and 5 bases at J, with 15 bases between. CDR3 residues: CASSYRGAYTEAFF. The CDR3 nucleotides read TGTGCCAGTAGTTATCGGGGGGCTTATACTGAAGCTTTCTTT.

Only a few counts were recorded for this clonotype. J is TRBJ2-7 and V is TRBV3-1; 7 bases are a match to TRBD1. V was clipped by 3 bases and J by 6 bases; unmatched bases: 2. Per germline, CDR1 LGHDT and CDR2 YNNKEL (reference sequence). This CDR3 spans 12 amino acids. CDR3 in DNA: TGTGCCAGCAGCCACCGGACAGGCGAGCAGTACTTC. Its protein product is CASSHRTGEQYF.

The genes are TRBV6-6 and TRBJ1-2, with D possibly being TRBD1 (6 bases). Trimming took 8 bases from V and 4 from J, leaving 17 bases between them. CDR3 size: 14 residues. Germline V lookup: CDR1 MNHNY, CDR2 SVGAGI (reference sequence). CDR3 region: CASGGRGWGYGYTF. The CDR3 bases are TGTGCCAGCGGGGGCAGGGGATGGGGCTATGGCTACACCTTC.

This chain joins TRBV3-1 and TRBJ1-1; weak D call: TRBD1 (5 bases). The V and J ends lost 1 base and 6 bases respectively, with 9 bases between them. CDR1 is LGHDT, CDR2 YNNKEL, per germline (reference sequence). There are 13 residues in the CDR3. CDR3 in DNA: TGTGCCAGCAGCCAAGCGGGGGGGTCTGAAGCTTTCTTT. Amino acid sequence: CASSQAGGSEAFF.

A few counts support this clonotype. CDR3 sequence reads: CASSKGRGTEAFF. The CDR3 DNA sequence: TGTGCCAGCAGCAAAGGGAGGGGAACTGAAGCTTTCTTT. The chain links TRBV21-1 to TRBJ1-1. TRBV21-1 is a pseudogene segment. This CDR3 has 13 amino acids.

V usage is TRBV3-1 and J usage is TRBJ2-4; 7 nucleotides line up with TRBD2. After removal of 2 bases from V and 4 bases from J, the junction contained 5 bases not matched to a gene. The V gene's germline CDR1 is LGHDT and CDR2 YNNKEL (reference sequence). The length of the CDR3 is 15 residues. The CDR3 nucleotides read TGTGCCAGCAGCCAATATAAGCGGGGAAAAAACATTCAGTACTTC. It codes for CASSQYKRGKNIQYF.

This clonotype was seen only a few times. The chain employs TRBV10-2 and TRBJ2-4, with TRBD1 matching 10 bases. The CDR3 has 15 amino acids. J lost 6 bases, V lost 1 base, and 3 bases had no gene match. Germline assignment: CDR1 WSHSY and CDR2 SAAADI. Here the CDR3 reads CASSELGQGINIQYF. CDR3 DNA: TGCGCCAGCAGTGAGTTGGGACAGGGGATAAACATTCAGTACTTC.

To note about this clonotype: An end of the junction differs from the germline gene, which may be a read error. This rearrangement joins TRBV7-7 to TRBJ2-5, with 9 bases matching TRBD1. CDR1 is SSHAT and CDR2 is FNYEAQ in the germline V gene (reference sequence). The CDR3 contains 15 residues. As DNA, the CDR3 is TGTGCTAGCAGCTCCGGGACAGGGTTACGGGAGACCCAGTACTTC. Protein sequence: CASSSGTGLRETQYF. Complete variable domain (other parts from reference TRBV7-7 and TRBJ2-5): GAGVSQSPRYKVTKRGQDVTLRCDPISSHATLYWYQQALGQGPEFLTYFNYEAQPDKSGLPSDRFSAERPEGSISTLTIQRTEQRDSAMYRCASSSGTGLRETQYFGPGTRLLVL.

The sample holds a few counts of this clonotype. This chain uses TRBV29-1 with TRBJ2-6, with a weak D call TRBD1 (5 bases). The CDR3 has 15 residues. V was clipped by 4 bases and J by 0 bases, with 10 bases between them. CDR1 and CDR2 (germline): SQVTM, ANQGSEA. The CDR3 sequence: CSVGVGHSGANVLTF. In nucleotides, the CDR3 is TGCAGCGTTGGGGTGGGGCACTCTGGGGCCAACGTCCTGACTTTC. The complete variable domain, with remaining parts taken from reference TRBV29-1 and TRBJ2-6, reads SAVISQKPSRDICQRGTSLTIQCQVDSQVTMMFWYRQQPGQSLTLIATANQGSEATYESGFVIDKFPISRPNLTFSTLTVSNMSPEDSSIYLCSVGVGHSGANVLTFGAGSRLTVL.

In regard to this clonotype: One base away lies a much larger clone, so this may be a sequencing read error. The chain combines TRBV7-3 with TRBJ2-3; 7 positions agree with TRBD1. Germline-derived CDR1 and CDR2 are SGHTA and FQGTGA. This CDR3 comprises 13 residues. This CDR3 reads CASSRQGPDTRYF. CDR3 coding DNA: TGTGCCAGCAGCAGACAGGGACCAGATACGCGGTATTTT.

As to this clonotype: This may be a read error, as it is one base from a much larger clone. No conserved phenylalanine or tryptophan ends this CDR3, so it is likely a read error. The V call is TRBV29-1, the J call TRBJ1-1; D call uncertain. CDR1 and CDR2 (germline): SQVTM, ANQGSEA. The CDR3 totals 15 residues. Deletions cut 5 bases from V and 4 bases from J, with 20 bases between. This chain's CDR3 is CSVRGVNGPFTEAFI. The CDR3 DNA sequence: TGCAGCGTTCGCGGGGTAAACGGGCCGTTCACTGAAGCTTTCATT.